This TCR beta chain was found in a study of T cell changes during pregnancy in multiple sclerosis. V lost 5 bases, J lost 6 bases, and 6 bases stayed unmatched. This CDR3 has 13 residues. Germline values: CDR1 MNHEY, CDR2 SMNVEV (reference sequence). TCRdb keeps only in-frame clones here, not all; method: immunoSEQ multiplex PCR. The table includes under 80,000 clones, over 80% detected once. Sequencing was performed on peripheral blood, taken before pregnancy. The receptor comes from a female donor with multiple sclerosis, enrolled in a pregnancy study. The chain is built from TRBV27 and TRBJ1-1, with 7 bases fitting TRBD1. The CDR3 DNA sequence: TGTGCCAGCAGTGACAGGGCCACATCTGAAGCTTTCTTT. Translating it yields CASSDRATSEAFF.